The clone carrying this T cell receptor (beta chain) appeared a few times. Its antigen is unknown. Quantitative 5'-RACE with molecular barcodes was used to make the TCR beta libraries. One entry per CDR3 protein results from TCRdb running MiXCR on the 5' RACE reads. The sample lists a few hundred thousand distinct CDR3 sequences, around 16% occurring once. V was clipped by 4 bases and J by 6 bases, with 13 bases between them. The CDR3 sequence is 14 residues long. Per germline, CDR1 LGHDT and CDR2 YNNKEL (reference sequence). This entry comes from a study of CD8 T cells in ankylosing spondylitis. Study outcomes and limitations: A TCR beta motif made of fewer than ten highly homologous variants seemed typical of ankylosing spondylitis blood.

The chain has TRBV3-1 and TRBJ1-5; D ambiguous. The origin of this receptor is a male donor with ankylosing spondylitis. Sequencing input: blood, either unsorted or a sorted T cell fraction (not recorded which). The CDR3 loop reads CASSPGRVSQPQHF. CDR3 nucleotides: TGTGCCAGCAGCCCGGGAAGGGTGAGTCAGCCCCAGCATTTT.